This T cell receptor beta chain originates from a study of early stage breast cancer tumors (TCRdb year 2017). About the investigation overall: Of the 15 to 20 invasive breast tumors, approximately 11 were found to be estrogen receptor-positive, progesterone receptor-positive and HER2-negative. The samples as a whole yielded 2 million to 3 million detected templates, corresponding to about 1.1 million unique clonotypes. The average read coverage per sample was roughly 9.6-fold. Of the approximately twelve ER+/PR+/HER2- tumors, eight were classified as invasive ductal carcinomas and four as invasive lobular carcinomas. What the work shows at the level of the full study, not this receptor alone: Compared with adjacent normal breast tissue, tumors had higher clonality and roughly 2.5-fold greater T cell density. The small cohort size prevented analysis by tumor subtype. Sequencing bulk genomic DNA from unsorted cells could not capture chain pairing or functional markers like CD4, CD8 and FOXP3. Enriched TCRB sequences shared across patients were mostly commonly generated sequences, unlikely to play an important role in the tumor microenvironment. Repertoires from blood resembled normal breast more closely than tumor, and using blood as a reference for each tissue separated tumor from normal in about 85% of the 16 patients.

As to this clone: Its antigen is currently not known. No base-level quality is on record; no much larger clone is a single base apart.

V loses 5 bases, J loses 5 bases, and the germline ends lie 22 bases apart. Reading from cysteine to phenylalanine, the CDR3 counts 18 amino acids. The kept DNA is CDR3 alone, 54 bases in frame from the first base. Reading the germline V gene (reference sequence) gives CDR1 WNHNN and CDR2 SYGVQD. Each sample was amplified as two independent genomic DNA replicates: about 0.47 ug for blood and around 1.5 ug for tumor or normal breast. TCRB sequencing of genomic DNA was carried out with the ImmunoSeq Intro kit according to the manufacturer's instructions. For absolute quantification, the roughly 30-cycle multiplex PCR included proprietary primers along with spike-in control sequences. An 87-bp fragment spanning the CDR3 and flanking V and J genes was sequenced with single-end 150-bp reads. Seven samples, with two replicates for each sample, were multiplexed per lane of an Illumina MiSeq using version 3.0 chemistry. Per the authors' processing: Raw data were processed by the vendor's proprietary pipeline, with both replicates merged into one result per sample. Productive rearrangements sharing the V-gene family, CDR3 amino acid sequence and J-gene segment were defined as clonotypes. To compute clonality, the normalized Shannon entropy (Pielou evenness) of TCRB abundances was subtracted from 1. T cell density was estimated by dividing total templates by the number of input cells inferred from the DNA input amount. Total repertoire diversity and clonality were estimated with Recon using default parameters. Tumor-enriched clonotypes were defined as having over 0.1% abundance in tumor and at least 32-fold higher abundance than in normal breast. Here the immuneACCESS table is served through TCRdb, limited to in-frame sequences with V and J called. Missing clones are a known gap in these copies; in checked studies unresolved V genes cover under half, and the rest lacks a known reason. The DNA gave D and trimming, while V, J and clone size come from that table. This sample lists about 5,100 clones; roughly three quarters were detected once. 15% to 17% of the sample comes from the top ten.

Dicing about 19-55 mg of tumor tissue typically gave a DNA yield of more than 2.5 ug. The study profiled bulk TCR beta-chain repertoires in matched peripheral blood, tumor and adjacent normal breast tissue taken from fewer than 20 patients with early-stage breast cancer. After resection, visually identified tumor tissue was excised and placed in prechilled RNAlater. Tumor tissue (roughly 18-50 mg) was diced and then homogenized with a TissueLyser II in RLTplus buffer containing beta-mercaptoethanol and antifoaming agent. Genomic DNA was extracted with the Qiagen AllPrep DNA/RNA Mini kit. Sequenced material: breast tumor tissue. The chain is made from TRBV10-1 and TRBJ2-6; no D segment can be confidently identified. The clonotype originates from a person aged 55-75 years with breast cancer. Read as DNA, the sequence is TGCGCCAGCAGTAAGGTATCAAGATCGCAAAGTCGGGCCAACGTCCTGACTTTC. This codes for CASSKVSRSQSRANVLTF.